A single sample is the source of the 22 T cell receptor beta chains below, sequenced in a study of blood T cell repertoires in COVID-19 (dated by TCRdb to 2020 to 2021). The library was generated by the immunoSEQ multiplex PCR assay. In its TCRdb copy, this immuneACCESS table keeps in-frame sequences only and misses some clones. Where compared with another copy, unresolved V genes explain less than half of these, and the others have no known cause. The sample table lists almost 350,000 clones, about nine tenths of them with a count of one. The top ten clones comprise 3.9% of the sample. The specimen sequenced was peripheral blood. The origin of the receptors is a woman aged 55-69 years with COVID-19, enrolled during active disease.

The chain employs TRBV11-2 and TRBJ2-7, with D perhaps matching TRBD1 (6 bases). Germline CDR1 SGHAT, CDR2 FQNNGV. V was cut by 5 bases and J by 3 bases, with 8 bases left in between. The CDR3 is 12 amino acids. The CDR3 reads CASSQQGYEQYF. The CDR3 DNA follows: TGTGCCAGCAGCCAACAGGGCTACGAGCAGTACTTC.

This clone was seen a single time. This chain connects TRBV11-1 to TRBJ2-1, with a tentative D call TRBD2 (5 bases). The V end was cut by 4 bases, the J end by 0 bases, with 13 bases between. This CDR3 is 16 amino acids long. CDR1 SGHAT and CDR2 FQDESV come from the germline V gene (reference sequence). The CDR3 bases are TGTGCCAGCAGCTCAGGACTGGCTATCTCCTACAATGAGCAGTTCTTC. It codes for CASSSGLAISYNEQFF. The complete variable domain, with remaining parts taken from reference TRBV11-1 and TRBJ2-1, reads EAEVAQSPRYKITEKSQAVAFWCDPISGHATLYWYRQILGQGPELLVQFQDESVVDDSQLPKDRFSAERLKGVDSTLKIQPAELGDSAMYLCASSSGLAISYNEQFFGPGTRLTVL.

A note on this clone: Other DNA sequences in the same sample also yield this CDR3. The rearrangement uses TRBV15 and TRBJ2-5; 7 bases line up with TRBD1. V shed 0 bases, J shed 2 bases, and the junction held 0 bases outside the gene matches. CDR3 length: 14 residues. From germline, CDR1 is LNHNV and CDR2 YYDKDF (reference sequence). The CDR3 sequence: CATSRDRGQETQYF. The CDR3 bases are TGTGCCACCAGCAGAGACAGGGGGCAAGAGACCCAGTACTTC.

The V call is TRBV7-3, the J call TRBJ1-2; weak D call: TRBD1 (6 bases). In germline, CDR1 is SGHTA, CDR2 FQGTGA. Trimming stripped 0 bases from V and 6 bases from J, with 8 bases between. The CDR3 totals 13 residues. CDR3 in DNA: TGTGCCAGCAGCTTAACTAGGACAGATGGCTACACCTTC. Protein sequence: CASSLTRTDGYTF. The complete variable domain, with remaining parts taken from reference TRBV7-3 and TRBJ1-2, reads GAGVSQTPSNKVTEKGKYVELRCDPISGHTALYWYRQSLGQGPEFLIYFQGTGAADDSGLPNDRFFAVRPEGSVSTLKIQRTERGDSAVYLCASSLTRTDGYTFGSGTRLTVV.

CDR3 residues: CASSPRAGQGTHEQFF. In nucleotides, the CDR3 is TGTGCCAGCAGCCCGCGGGCGGGACAGGGGACCCATGAGCAGTTCTTC. The chain has TRBV5-4 and TRBJ2-1, with 10 bases identical to TRBD1. CDR3 length: 16 amino acids. Germline assignment: CDR1 SGHNT and CDR2 YYREEE (reference sequence). J lost 8 bases, V lost 4 bases, and 12 bases had no gene match.

As for this clone: The same CDR3 can be traced to other DNA sequences in this sample. This rearrangement joins TRBV25-1 to TRBJ2-7; 8 bases are shared with TRBD1. V dropped 5 bases and J dropped 4; count of bases not matched to a gene: 1. CDR3 length: 12 residues. The germline CDR1 and CDR2 sequences are MGHDK and SYGVNS. The CDR3 sequence: CASSRQGYEQYF. The DNA of the CDR3 is TGTGCCAGCAGTCGACAGGGGTACGAGCAGTACTTC.

The chain uses TRBV28 and TRBJ1-1; TRBD1 is a possible D gene (5 bases). Germline V gene sequence: CDR1 MDHEN, CDR2 SYDVKM. Between the trimmed V and J ends, which lost 10 bases and 2 bases, there was a span of 17 bases. This CDR3 is built from 14 residues. The CDR3 region has the DNA TGTGCCATCGAACCGGGACTGTCAAACACTGAAGCTTTCTTT. As protein: CAIEPGLSNTEAFF.

This clone came up once. The chain uses TRBV9 and TRBJ2-2; D ambiguous. The germline V and J ends were trimmed by 4 bases and 4 bases, with 8 bases remaining between them. The CDR3 spans 13 residues. Germline values: CDR1 SGDLS, CDR2 YYNGEE. CDR3 in amino acids: CASSPRATGELFF. CDR3 sequence (DNA): TGTGCCAGCAGCCCCCGAGCCACCGGGGAGCTGTTTTTT.

This chain joins TRBV5-1 and TRBJ2-1; 8 bases fit TRBD1. CDR1 is SGHRS and CDR2 is YFSETQ in the germline V gene. V shed 0 bases and J 6 bases; nucleotides not matched to a gene: 8. This CDR3 spans 16 amino acids. For the CDR3, the DNA is TGCGCCAGCAGCTTGGCCTCGGACAGGGTAGTCAATGAGCAGTTCTTC. Protein product: CASSLASDRVVNEQFF.

The J gene is TRBJ1-2, the V gene TRBV3-1 (or the pseudogene TRBV3-2); D remains unclear. V lost 1 base to trimming and J lost 4 bases, with 4 bases between them. CDR3 length: 12 residues. Germline assignment: CDR1 LGHDT and CDR2 YNNKEL (reference sequence). CDR3 DNA sequence: TGTGCCAGCAGCCAAGGAGGCTATGGCTACACCTTC. Amino acid sequence: CASSQGGYGYTF.

This clone occurred once. This chain connects TRBV7-8 to TRBJ1-3, with D possibly matching TRBD1 (5 bases). The CDR3 is 18 amino acids. Germline CDR1 SGHVS, CDR2 FQNEAQ. V lost 5 bases, J lost 0 bases, and 20 bases lay in between. CDR3 nucleotide sequence: TGTGCCAGCAGCGGACATCGATTGCCACTATTCTCTGGAAACACCATATATTTT. This gives the protein CASSGHRLPLFSGNTIYF.

The chain carries TRBV19 and TRBJ1-5, with D possibly being TRBD1 (6 bases). The CDR3 loop spans 14 amino acids. V lost 4 bases and J 4 bases, leaving 11 bases between the germline ends. Germline CDR1 and CDR2: LNHDA and SQIVND (reference sequence). CDR3 protein: CASSRGQLNQPQHF. In DNA form, the CDR3 reads TGTGCCAGTAGTAGGGGGCAGCTTAATCAGCCCCAGCATTTT.

The V and J genes are TRBV2 and TRBJ1-5, with 9 bases identical to TRBD1. V lost 6 bases to trimming and J lost 10 bases; unmatched junction nucleotides: 7. Germline-derived CDR1 and CDR2 are SNHLY and FYNNEI. The CDR3 is 13 amino acids. CDR3 region: CASRRDRVEPQHF. The CDR3 region has the DNA TGTGCCAGCAGACGGGACAGGGTCGAACCCCAGCATTTT.

This clone was observed a single time. J is TRBJ2-1 and V is TRBV30; 8 bases are a match to TRBD1. CDR3 size: 15 residues. V trimming: 2 bases; J trimming: 10 bases; junction bases outside the gene matches: 13. Germline-derived CDR1 and CDR2 are GTSNPN and SVGIG (reference sequence). The CDR3 region has the DNA TGTGCCTGGAGTCAAAGGGGCAGGGGGCAAAGGGAGCAGTTCTTC. Translation gives CAWSQRGRGQREQFF.

The rearrangement links TRBV5-5 to TRBJ1-1; D gene ambiguous. In germline, CDR1 is SGHKS, CDR2 YYEKEE (reference sequence). V was shortened by 0 bases and J by 4 bases, with 19 bases between the two germline ends. The CDR3 loop spans 17 amino acids. This chain's CDR3 is CASSLVQVVNVGTEAFF. The CDR3 DNA sequence: TGTGCCAGCAGCTTGGTGCAGGTTGTGAACGTTGGCACTGAAGCTTTCTTT.

The chain uses TRBV5-1 and TRBJ2-1, with 10 bases identical to TRBD2. Germline trimming cut 3 bases from V and 8 bases from J; bases unmatched to any gene: 11. The CDR3 has 16 residues. Looked up from germline, CDR1 is SGHRS and CDR2 is YFSETQ. The DNA for the CDR3 is TGCGCCAGCAGCTCCGGGAGAGCGGGGGGGTTCGATGAGCAGTTCTTC. This translates into CASSSGRAGGFDEQFF.

The chain joins TRBV3-1 (or the pseudogene TRBV3-2) to TRBJ2-7, with a possible D match to TRBD2 (7 bases). The CDR3 runs 14 residues. The germline V gene has CDR1 LGHDT and CDR2 YNNKEL (reference sequence). Deletions cut 6 bases from V and 3 bases from J, with 15 bases between. CDR3 DNA sequence: TGTGCCAGCAGTCTCGGGGGGCCCGTCTACGAGCAGTACTTC. Amino acids: CASSLGGPVYEQYF.

The chain is built from TRBV7-3 and TRBJ2-3; no clear D gene. The CDR3 runs 14 residues. In germline, CDR1 is SGHTA, CDR2 FQGTGA. Trimming took 2 bases from V and 7 from J, leaving 13 bases between them. The CDR3: CASSLAPGLYTQYF. Written as DNA, the CDR3 is TGTGCCAGCAGCTTAGCCCCCGGGTTATATACGCAGTATTTT.

This chain uses TRBV2 with TRBJ2-5; 7 bases line up with TRBD1. Per germline, CDR1 SNHLY and CDR2 FYNNEI. Losses at the gene ends were 2 bases for V and 6 bases for J; bases not matched to a gene: 6. The CDR3 contains 14 residues. CDR3 residues: CASSELGGRQTQYF. Here the CDR3 DNA reads TGTGCCAGCAGTGAACTAGGGGGCAGACAGACCCAGTACTTC.

The chain is built from TRBV5-1 and TRBJ2-3, with 10 bases that match TRBD2. The CDR3 consists of 12 residues. Germline values: CDR1 SGHRS, CDR2 YFSETQ. V was clipped by 6 bases and J by 6 bases; unmatched bases: 1. The CDR3 sequence: CASTLAGDTQYF. CDR3 DNA sequence: TGCGCCAGCACACTAGCGGGGGATACGCAGTATTTT.

This chain uses TRBV28 with TRBJ2-5; 10 bases align to TRBD1. There are 21 residues in the CDR3. J lost 2 bases, V lost 5 bases, and 23 bases had no gene match. Germline CDR1 and CDR2: MDHEN and SYDVKM. The CDR3 DNA is TGTGCCAGCAGTAAACGATTAGGGACAGGGGCCCCCCTAGGCCTACAAGAGACCCAGTACTTC. Translation gives CASSKRLGTGAPLGLQETQYF.

The chain carries TRBV19 and TRBJ1-2; D is undetermined. Germline V CDR1 and CDR2: LNHDA, SQIVND (reference sequence). The CDR3 sequence is 15 residues long. V shed 1 base and J shed 5 bases, with 14 bases lying between them. The CDR3 spells CASSIGGYPAYGYTF. In DNA, the CDR3 is TGTGCCAGTAGTATAGGAGGATATCCGGCATATGGCTACACCTTC.